The present TCR beta chain was sequenced within a study of blood T cell repertoires in COVID-19 (dated by TCRdb to about 2020). With respect to the entire study: Collaborator samples came from the United States, Italy and Spain and covered acute and convalescent phases of COVID-19. The prospective study material was composed of cDNA or gDNA derived from T cells, B-cell-depleted T cells, or PBMCs. A freely available public database, intended as a resource for researchers studying the immune response to SARS-CoV-2, is where the repertoires were released. The dataset comprised deeply sampled blood TCRbeta repertoires from subjects exposed to, actively infected with, or recovered from COVID-19. Samples were obtained from the ongoing ImmuneRACE study (first 160 participants) and from 1,254 subjects provided by 6 global collaborators. Nearly every sample came with metadata listing a de-identified subject ID, COVID-19 status, age in years and sex. Where available, HLA class I and class II types were obtained from metadata supplied by the sample provider rather than from assay-based typing. Beyond this particular receptor, the publication reports: The amount of clinical and demographic metadata varied by source and participant and was provided uncurated.

Collaborating institutions collected whole blood in K2EDTA tubes following their own protocols. For TCRbeta analysis, collaborators shipped samples as frozen whole blood, isolated PBMCs, or DNA extracted from either of those sample types. In regard to this clone: Its target antigen remains unknown. No qualities accompany the bases; no much larger clone lies one base away.

The immunoSEQ Assay, a bias-controlled multiplex PCR, was used to amplify TCRbeta CDR3 regions from genomic DNA. In the paper's pipeline: Within the assay, amplification of reference gene primers was used to estimate how many nucleated cells each sample contained. To quantify the absolute abundance of each unique TCRbeta CDR3 rearrangement, sequence reads were collapsed and filtered. For each sample, productive Simpson clonality was calculated as the square root of Simpson's diversity index over productive rearrangements. TCRdb carries this immuneACCESS record with in-frame sequences only. Its versions omit some clonotypes, under half of them owing to an unresolved V gene in the studies checked, with the rest unexplained. V, J and clone size reflect that table, while D and trimming were determined from the DNA. Here the sample has 86,000 or so clones; 90% to 95% occur a single time. The top ten clonotypes cover under 2% of the sample.

V loses 4 bases, J loses 1 base, and the germline ends lie 9 bases apart. Per the germline V gene, SGDLS is the CDR1 and YYNGEE is the CDR2. Including cysteine and phenylalanine, the CDR3 has 14 amino acids. Only the CDR3 portion is preserved as DNA: 42 bases, with reading frame beginning at the first base. The source of this sequence is a woman aged 50 to 65 in a cohort sampled during active COVID-19. The chain is assembled from TRBV9 and TRBJ1-5; the D gene is possibly TRBD1, with 5 bases matching. The sample consisted of peripheral blood. The DNA sequence reads TGTGCCAGCAGCAAAGGGGTGAGCAATCAGCCCCAGCATTTT. It is translated as CASSKGVSNQPQHF.